This T cell receptor beta chain was sequenced in a study of T cells in Graves' hyperthyroidism and ophthalmopathy. The CDR3 contains 15 residues. The junction had 6 bases not matched to a gene; V was cut back by 7 bases and J by 0 bases. Looked up from germline, CDR1 is SGHTA and CDR2 is FQGNSA. In regard to this clonotype: Its antigen remains unidentified.

Using RNA transcripts as the source, TCR beta CDR3 regions were amplified. Primed by the HTBI set, a first-round RT-PCR was run on the TCR CDR3. MiXCR, applied by TCRdb to the multiplex PCR reads, yields one record per CDR3 protein. The data show some 600,000 distinct CDR3 sequences, with more than 11% seen just once and about 5.8% held by the top ten. Study observations and caveats: Most clonotypes expanded in thyroid above 0.001 were likewise present in blood.

Sequencing input: blood. The clonotype originates from a woman aged 25 to 39 with Graves' hyperthyroidism that later progressed to Graves' ophthalmopathy. This rearrangement joins TRBV7-2 to TRBJ2-7; 10 nucleotides match TRBD2. The CDR3 DNA follows: TGTGCCAGCACCTGGACTAGCGGACCCTCCTACGAGCAGTACTTC. Its protein product is CASTWTSGPSYEQYF.